A selection of T cell receptor beta chains follows, all from one sample in a study of T-cell reconstitution after alpha-beta-depleted transplantation in children. TCRdb reprocessed the PCR reads with MiXCR, giving one entry per CDR3 protein. Of around 600,000 distinct CDR3 sequences detected, around 23% appear once; the ten largest clones hold roughly an eighth. Sequences were derived from PBMCs, mostly from graft donor cells, sampled 360 days after TCRalphabeta/CD19-depleted stem cell transplant. These receptors came from a boy in the first two years of life who had a stem cell transplant for acute myeloid leukemia, so the T cells may come from the graft donor. The CDR3 runs from the conserved cysteine through the conserved F or W. The D gene is left open where the match is weak. A row's size may be missing; if present it is once, few, many or a size class.

j_call,v_call,clone_size,d_call,cdr3_nt,cdr3_aa
TRBJ1-2,TRBV20-1,few,.,TGCAGTGCACCTCACAGTTCCGCTAACTATGGCTACACCTTC,CSAPHSSANYGYTF
TRBJ2-5,TRBV5-1,few,.,TGCGCCAGCAGCTTGACCTCGGCTGAGACCCAGTACTTC,CASSLTSAETQYF
TRBJ2-7,TRBV5-5,few,.,TGTGCCAGCAGCTTGGACTGGGTCTACGAGCAGTACTTC,CASSLDWVYEQYF
TRBJ1-1,TRBV18,few,.,TGTGCCAGCTCACTTTGGGACGGGGAAGCTTTCTTT,CASSLWDGEAFF
TRBJ1-5,TRBV15,.,.,TGTGCCACCAGCAGAGATCCTGGGCTCCAGACCAATCAGCCCCAGCATTTT,CATSRDPGLQTNQPQHF
TRBJ2-7,TRBV20-1,.,.,TGCAGTGCTAGTCCGGGACACTCCTACGAGCAGTACTTC,CSASPGHSYEQYF
TRBJ2-1,TRBV24-1,few,.,TGTGCCACCAGGCCAGGGTCGGGTTATGAGCAGTTCTTC,CATRPGSGYEQFF
TRBJ2-6,TRBV4-2,.,.,TGTGCCAGCAGCCAAGATGGGCAGGGCCACTCTGGGGCCAACGTCCTGACTTTC,CASSQDGQGHSGANVLTF
TRBJ2-1,TRBV12-3/TRBV12-4,.,.,TGTGCCAGCAGTTTCTGGACAAAGGACAATGAGCAGTTCTTC,CASSFWTKDNEQFF
TRBJ2-7,TRBV5-1,.,TRBD1,TGCGCCAGCAGCTCTAGGACAGGGGCAGGCTACGAGCAGTACTTC,CASSSRTGAGYEQYF
TRBJ1-3,TRBV20-1,.,.,TGCAGTGCTAGAGATTTTCGGGACACCAACCGCTCTGGAAACACCATATATTTT,CSARDFRDTNRSGNTIYF
TRBJ1-1,TRBV6-5,.,.,TGTGCCAGCAGCTACCGACAGCCGAACACTGAAGCTTTCTTT,CASSYRQPNTEAFF
TRBJ2-1,TRBV27,.,TRBD1,TGTGCCAGCAGCACAGGGGGCGCCGACAATGAGCAGTTCTTC,CASSTGGADNEQFF
TRBJ1-2,TRBV24-1,.,.,TGTGCCACCAGTGATCCCTCCGGGCGAGACTATGGCTACACCTTC,CATSDPSGRDYGYTF
TRBJ2-1,TRBV7-6,.,.,TGTGCCAGCAGCTTGGGGGCGGCGGCTAGCTCCTACAATGAGCAGTTCTTC,CASSLGAAASSYNEQFF
TRBJ2-1,TRBV12-3/TRBV12-4,few,TRBD1,TGTGCCAGCACCGGGACAGGGGGCTACAATGAGCAGTTCTTC,CASTGTGGYNEQFF
TRBJ2-5,TRBV4-2,.,.,TGTGCCAGCAGCCAAGAATATAATAAAAAGACCCAGTACTTC,CASSQEYNKKTQYF
TRBJ2-3,TRBV15,many,.,TGTGCCACCAGCAGAGATTATGTGCCGGCCAATACGAGCACAGATACGCAGTATTTT,CATSRDYVPANTSTDTQYF